Below are 5 T cell receptor beta chains sequenced from a single sample in a study of blood T cell repertoires in COVID-19 (dated by TCRdb to about 2020). Library method: the immunoSEQ multiplex PCR assay. TCRdb's version of the immuneACCESS table is confined to in-frame rearrangements and falls short of the full clone set. An unresolved V gene accounts for under half of the shortfall where checked; the remainder is of unknown origin. Across this sample there are 200,000 to 300,000 clones, with more than 85% seen only once. The ten most abundant clones make up under 9.5% of the sample. The sample was PBMCs or T cells enriched from blood (not recorded which). The receptors here all came from a man in his forties or fifties who had recovered from COVID-19.

The V call is TRBV30, the J call TRBJ1-5, with D perhaps matching TRBD1 (6 bases). Germline CDR1 is GTSNPN and CDR2 is SVGIG (reference sequence). The CDR3 has 12 residues. Trimming removed 2 bases at V and 16 bases at J, with 18 bases between. In DNA form, the CDR3 reads TGTGCCTGGAGTAAACAGGGACCCTACCGACATTTT. Translating gives CAWSKQGPYRHF.

CDR3 protein: CSVGLPGGATGGFGGYTF. The CDR3 DNA is TGCAGCGTTGGTCTCCCTGGGGGGGCAACAGGTGGATTTGGGGGCTACACCTTC. This chain joins TRBV29-1 and TRBJ1-2; D may be TRBD1 (6 bases). Trimming took off 4 bases at V and 8 bases at J, with 32 bases between the two ends. Per the germline V gene, CDR1 is SQVTM and CDR2 is ANQGSEA. CDR3 length: 18 residues.

The chain joins TRBV3-1 (or the pseudogene TRBV3-2) to TRBJ2-7, with 7 bases matching TRBD1. Losses at the gene ends were 2 bases for V and 7 bases for J; bases not matched to a gene: 14. The germline CDR1 and CDR2 sequences are LGHDT and YNNKEL (reference sequence). The CDR3 sequence is 16 residues long. CDR3 DNA: TGTGCCAGCAGCCAATCCCTCCTGACAGGGAGTGGAGAGCAGTACTTC. It codes for CASSQSLLTGSGEQYF.

The genes are TRBV27 and TRBJ1-1, with 8 nucleotides matching TRBD1. Germline loops: CDR1 MNHEY, CDR2 SMNVEV (reference sequence). The CDR3 consists of 14 residues. V was clipped by 5 bases and J by 6 bases; unmatched bases: 8. CDR3 residues: CASSAQGEVPEAFF. DNA of the CDR3: TGTGCCAGCAGTGCACAGGGGGAAGTCCCTGAAGCTTTCTTT.

The chain is built from TRBV28 and TRBJ1-5, with D maybe TRBD1 (6 bases). The germline CDR1 and CDR2 sequences are MDHEN and SYDVKM. The CDR3 covers 17 residues. Trimming stripped 6 bases from V and 2 bases from J, with 20 bases between. The CDR3 bases are TGTGCCAGCAGGCCGGTACAGGGTCCCAGGGGCAATCAGCCCCAGCATTTT. Its protein is CASRPVQGPRGNQPQHF.